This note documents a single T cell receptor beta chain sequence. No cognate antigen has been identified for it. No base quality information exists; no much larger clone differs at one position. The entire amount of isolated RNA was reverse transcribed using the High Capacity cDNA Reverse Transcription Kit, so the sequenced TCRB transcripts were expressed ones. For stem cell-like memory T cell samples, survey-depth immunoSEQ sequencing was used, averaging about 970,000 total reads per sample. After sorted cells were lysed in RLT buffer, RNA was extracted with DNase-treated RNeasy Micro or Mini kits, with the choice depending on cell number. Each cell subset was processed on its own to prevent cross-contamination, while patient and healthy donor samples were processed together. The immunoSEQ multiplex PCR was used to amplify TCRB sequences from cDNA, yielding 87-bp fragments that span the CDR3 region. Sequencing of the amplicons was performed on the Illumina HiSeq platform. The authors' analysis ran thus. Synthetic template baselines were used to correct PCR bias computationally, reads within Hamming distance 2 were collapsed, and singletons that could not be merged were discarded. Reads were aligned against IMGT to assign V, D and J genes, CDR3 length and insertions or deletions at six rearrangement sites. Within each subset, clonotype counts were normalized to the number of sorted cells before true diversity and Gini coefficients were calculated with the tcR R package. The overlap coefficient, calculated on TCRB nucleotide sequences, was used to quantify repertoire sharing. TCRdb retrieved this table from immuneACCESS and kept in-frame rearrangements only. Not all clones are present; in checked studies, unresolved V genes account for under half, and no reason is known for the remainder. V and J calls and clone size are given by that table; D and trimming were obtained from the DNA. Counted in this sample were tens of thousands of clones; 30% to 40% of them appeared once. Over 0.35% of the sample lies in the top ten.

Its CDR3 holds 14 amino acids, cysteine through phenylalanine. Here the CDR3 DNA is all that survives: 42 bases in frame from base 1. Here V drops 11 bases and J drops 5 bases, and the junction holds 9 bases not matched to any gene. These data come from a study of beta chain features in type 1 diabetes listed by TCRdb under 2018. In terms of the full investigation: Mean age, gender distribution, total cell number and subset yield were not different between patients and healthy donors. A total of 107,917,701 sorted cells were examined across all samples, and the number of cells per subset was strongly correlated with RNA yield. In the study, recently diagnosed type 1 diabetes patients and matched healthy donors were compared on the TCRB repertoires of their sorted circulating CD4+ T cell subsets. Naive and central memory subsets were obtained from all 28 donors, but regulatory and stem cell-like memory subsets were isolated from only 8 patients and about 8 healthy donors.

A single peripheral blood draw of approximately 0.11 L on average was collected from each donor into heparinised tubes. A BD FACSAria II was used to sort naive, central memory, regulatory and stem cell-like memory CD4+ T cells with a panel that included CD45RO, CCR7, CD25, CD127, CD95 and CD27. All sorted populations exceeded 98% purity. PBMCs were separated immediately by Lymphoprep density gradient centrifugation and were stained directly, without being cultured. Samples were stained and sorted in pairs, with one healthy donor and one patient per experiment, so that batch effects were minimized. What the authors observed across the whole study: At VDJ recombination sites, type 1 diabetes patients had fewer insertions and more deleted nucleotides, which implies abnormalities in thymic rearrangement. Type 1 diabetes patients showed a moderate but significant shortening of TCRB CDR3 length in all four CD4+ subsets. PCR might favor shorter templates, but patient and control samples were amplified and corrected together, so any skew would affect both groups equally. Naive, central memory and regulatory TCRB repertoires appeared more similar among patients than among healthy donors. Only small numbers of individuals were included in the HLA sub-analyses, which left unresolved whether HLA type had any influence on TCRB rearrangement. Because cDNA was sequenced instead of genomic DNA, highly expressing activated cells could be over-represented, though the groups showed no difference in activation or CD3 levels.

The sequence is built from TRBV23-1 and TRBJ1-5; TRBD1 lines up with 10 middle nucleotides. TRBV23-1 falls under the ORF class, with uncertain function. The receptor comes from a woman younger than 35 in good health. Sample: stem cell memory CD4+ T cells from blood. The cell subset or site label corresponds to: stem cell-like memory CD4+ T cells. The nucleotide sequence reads TGCGCCTATGGGACAGGGGAGGAAGATCAGCCCCAGCATTTT. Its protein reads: CAYGTGEEDQPQHF.